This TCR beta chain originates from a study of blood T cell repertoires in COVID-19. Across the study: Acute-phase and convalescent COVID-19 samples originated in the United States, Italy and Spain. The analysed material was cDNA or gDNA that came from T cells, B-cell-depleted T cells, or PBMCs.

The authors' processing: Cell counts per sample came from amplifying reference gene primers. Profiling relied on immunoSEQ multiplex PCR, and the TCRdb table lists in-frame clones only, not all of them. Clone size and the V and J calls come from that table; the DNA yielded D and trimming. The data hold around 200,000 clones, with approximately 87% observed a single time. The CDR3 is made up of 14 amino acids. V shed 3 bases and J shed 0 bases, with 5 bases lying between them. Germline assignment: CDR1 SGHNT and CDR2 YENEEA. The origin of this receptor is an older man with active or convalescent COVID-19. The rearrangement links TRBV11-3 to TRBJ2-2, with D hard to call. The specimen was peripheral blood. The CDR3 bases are TGTGCCAGCAGCTTCTCCTCGAACACCGGGGAGCTGTTTTTT. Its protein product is CASSFSSNTGELFF.